One sample yielded the 22 T cell receptor beta chains listed below, sequenced in a study of Ad26.COV2.S vaccination and SARS-CoV-2 variants. Data came from immunoSEQ multiplex PCR; TCRdb stores just in-frame clones and leaves some out. The sample comprises around 320,000 clones, about 85% of which are singletons, and around 2.2% rests with the top ten. The sample's treatment: some 19 received Ad26.COV2.S at low or high dose, single or two shots; about 5 received placebo; per-sample allocation not given. Day 63 after the first injection of vaccine or placebo was the sampling time. Source: peripheral blood, taken in a trial of Ad26.COV2.S vaccine versus placebo. Every receptor here comes from a person between 18 and 65 years old who received the Ad26.COV2.S COVID-19 vaccine or a placebo.

CDR3 loop: CASSRSAPGTGNYNEQFF. In DNA form, the CDR3 reads TGCGCCAGCAGCCGCTCCGCACCAGGGACAGGGAACTACAATGAGCAGTTCTTC. This chain links TRBV4-1 with TRBJ2-1, with TRBD1 matching 9 bases. The CDR3 is made up of 18 amino acids. Per the germline V gene, CDR1 is MGHRA and CDR2 is YSYEKL. V dropped 4 bases and J dropped 3; count of bases not matched to a gene: 13.

The chain has TRBV29-1 and TRBJ2-4; the match to TRBD1 covers 7 bases. Losses at the gene ends were 4 bases for V and 3 bases for J; bases not matched to a gene: 18. Germline V gene data show CDR1 as SQVTM and CDR2 as ANQGSEA. This CDR3 spans 18 amino acids. The CDR3, as DNA: TGCAGCGTTGGAATATGGACAGGCACGGGACGGGACAAAAACATTCAGTACTTC. Translation gives CSVGIWTGTGRDKNIQYF.

This sequence joins TRBV7-9 and TRBJ2-3; D might be TRBD2 (5 bases). Germline lookup yields CDR1 SEHNR and CDR2 FQNEAQ (reference sequence). V lost 0 bases and J 4 bases, leaving 14 bases between the germline ends. The CDR3 extends over 16 amino acids. CDR3 coding DNA: TGTGCCAGCAGCTTAGCGCCAGCGGATTTGGCAGATACGCAGTATTTT. It is translated as CASSLAPADLADTQYF.

This clone was seen a few times. The chain links TRBV28 to TRBJ2-7, with a possible D match to TRBD1 (5 bases). V gave up 8 bases and J gave up 0 bases, with 8 bases separating them. Germline assignment: CDR1 MDHEN and CDR2 SYDVKM. The CDR3 contains 12 residues. The CDR3, as DNA: TGTGCCAGCCGAAGGGGCTCCTACGAGCAGTACTTC. This encodes CASRRGSYEQYF.

The sample holds one count of this clone. The chain joins TRBV5-6 to TRBJ1-5; the D is unclear. The CDR3 has 16 amino acids. CDR1 and CDR2 (germline): SGHDT, YYEEEE. With 0 bases removed from V and 2 bases from J, the gap between germline ends came to 12 bases. CDR3 sequence: CASSLGAVAGNQPQHF. DNA of the CDR3: TGTGCCAGCAGCTTGGGTGCGGTCGCGGGCAATCAGCCCCAGCATTTT.

The chain joins TRBV7-5 to TRBJ2-3; TRBD1, as called in the table, went unchecked against the DNA. TRBV7-5 is given as a pseudogene. The CDR3 has 15 amino acids. In nucleotides, the CDR3 is TGTGTCAGAAGCTTTGACAGGGTGAACACAGATACGCAGTATTTT. It codes for CVRSFDRVNTDTQYF.

This rearrangement joins TRBV6-5 to TRBJ1-2; 8 nucleotides align to TRBD1. CDR1 is MNHEY and CDR2 is SVGAGI in the germline V gene. The CDR3 covers 14 residues. Trimming took 7 bases from V and 4 from J; bases not matched to a gene: 8. In DNA form, the CDR3 reads TGTGCCAGCACGAGATGGGACAGGTTCTATGGCTACACCTTC. Its translation is CASTRWDRFYGYTF.

The sample holds one count of this clone. The rearrangement links TRBV13 to TRBJ1-4; possible D gene TRBD1, 5 bases. The germline V and J ends were trimmed by 4 bases and 11 bases, with 20 bases remaining between them. The CDR3 covers 15 residues. The germline CDR1 and CDR2 sequences are PRHDT and FYEKMQ (reference sequence). CDR3 DNA: TGTGCCAGCAGCTACGCCCGGCAGGGAGGTTTTAAACTGTTTTTT. The encoded protein is CASSYARQGGFKLFF. The full variable domain, its missing parts supplied by reference TRBV13 and TRBJ1-4, is AAGVIQSPRHLIKEKRETATLKCYPIPRHDTVYWYQQGPGQDPQFLISFYEKMQSDKGSIPDRFSAQQFSDYHSELNMSSLELGDSALYFCASSYARQGGFKLFFGSGTQLSVL.

In this sample, this clone turned up once. The rearrangement uses TRBV5-1 and TRBJ2-2; TRBD1 might be the D (6 bases). Germline CDR1 and CDR2: SGHRS and YFSETQ. CDR3 length: 16 amino acids. Trimming removed 2 bases at V and 6 bases at J, with 17 bases between. The chain's CDR3 is CASSFNTGTTSGELFF. The CDR3 DNA is TGCGCCAGCAGCTTCAACACAGGGACCACCTCCGGGGAGCTGTTTTTT.

The V and J genes are TRBV2 and TRBJ2-5, with TRBD1 matching over 7 bases. The CDR3 extends over 14 amino acids. Germline V gene sequence: CDR1 SNHLY, CDR2 FYNNEI. V shed 7 bases, J shed 2 bases, and the junction held 7 bases outside the gene matches. The CDR3: CASTLRDSQETQYF. The CDR3, as DNA: TGTGCCAGCACCCTAAGGGACAGTCAAGAGACCCAGTACTTC.

V usage is TRBV9 and J usage is TRBJ2-5; maybe TRBD1 (6 bases). The CDR3 extends over 13 amino acids. V was clipped by 3 bases and J by 2 bases, with 8 bases between them. Germline V lookup: CDR1 SGDLS, CDR2 YYNGEE. CDR3 nucleotides: TGTGCCAGCAGCGCAAGGGGGCAAGAGACCCAGTACTTC. Amino acid sequence: CASSARGQETQYF. Based on the CDR3 plus reference TRBV9 and TRBJ2-5, the full variable domain is DSGVTQTPKHLITATGQRVTLRCSPRSGDLSVYWYQQSLDQGLQFLIQYYNGEERAKGNILERFSAQQFPDLHSELNLSSLELGDSALYFCASSARGQETQYFGPGTRLLVL.

The chain employs TRBV6-5 and TRBJ2-4; D remains unclear. CDR1 and CDR2 (germline): MNHEY, SVGAGI. The CDR3 length is 15 residues. V lost 6 bases and J 0 bases, leaving 12 bases between the germline ends. The CDR3 DNA sequence: TGTGCCAGCAGCCAGACATTGTTAGCCAAAAACATTCAGTACTTC. Its translation: CASSQTLLAKNIQYF.

This chain joins TRBV27 and TRBJ1-2, with TRBD1 matching 7 bases. V gave up 6 bases and J gave up 8 bases; unmatched junction bases: 12. The CDR3 runs 14 residues. Germline loops: CDR1 MNHEY, CDR2 SMNVEV (reference sequence). DNA for the CDR3: TGTGCCAGCAGCCAGAGTACAGGGGTGTTGGGCTACACCTTC. Translating it yields CASSQSTGVLGYTF.

This clone showed up just a few times. This chain links TRBV5-1 with TRBJ2-7, with no clear D. Germline V gene data show CDR1 as SGHRS and CDR2 as YFSETQ. Trimming cost V 5 bases and J 4 bases, with 16 bases left between them. The CDR3 is 14 residues long. DNA for the CDR3: TGCGCCAGCAGTGCCAGTCTAGGAGTTTACGAGCAGTACTTC. Its protein product is CASSASLGVYEQYF.

This clone was counted once. This rearrangement joins TRBV28 to TRBJ2-7; 7 nucleotides agree with TRBD1. V was pared by 6 bases and J by 4 bases, with 9 bases of the junction left unmatched. This CDR3 comprises 14 residues. The germline gives CDR1 MDHEN, CDR2 SYDVKM. The CDR3 loop reads CASRQDRSLYEQYF. DNA for the CDR3: TGTGCCAGCAGACAGGACAGGTCTCTATACGAGCAGTACTTC. Variable domain in full (rest from reference TRBV28 and TRBJ2-7): DVKVTQSSRYLVKRTGEKVFLECVQDMDHENMFWYRQDPGLGLRLIYFSYDVKMKEKGDIPEGYSVSREKKERFSLILESASTNQTSMYLCASRQDRSLYEQYFGPGTRLTVT.

This chain uses TRBV14 with TRBJ2-7; tentative D call: TRBD1 (5 bases). Trimming pared 1 base from V and 5 bases from J, leaving 9 bases between. Germline CDR1 SGHDN, CDR2 FVKESK. The CDR3 loop spans 13 amino acids. CDR3 sequence reads: CASSQGQGNEQYF. The CDR3 bases are TGTGCCAGCAGCCAAGGTCAGGGTAACGAGCAGTACTTC.

The chain links TRBV5-1 to TRBJ2-7, with D maybe TRBD1 (6 bases). Germline-derived CDR1 and CDR2 are SGHRS and YFSETQ. Trimming stripped 5 bases from V and 3 bases from J, with 18 bases between. The length of the CDR3 is 15 residues. The DNA of the CDR3 is TGCGCCAGCAGAATACTGACAGGCACTATCTACGAGCAGTACTTC. Amino acids: CASRILTGTIYEQYF.

V and J are TRBV5-6 and TRBJ2-7; 9 bases line up with TRBD1. Germline trimming cut 5 bases from V and 3 bases from J; bases unmatched to any gene: 9. Per the germline V gene, CDR1 is SGHDT and CDR2 is YYEEEE. The CDR3 contains 15 residues. The CDR3: CASSPWTGASYEQYF. CDR3 nucleotide sequence: TGTGCCAGCAGTCCATGGACAGGGGCCAGCTACGAGCAGTACTTC.

This chain links TRBV12-3 or TRBV12-4 with TRBJ1-2; D ambiguous. V was pared by 3 bases and J by 2 bases, with 7 bases between. This CDR3 is 13 amino acids long. The CDR3 nucleotides are TGTGCCAGCAGTTTGGCCGTAAACTATGGCTACACCTTC. Encoded protein: CASSLAVNYGYTF.

The V and J genes are TRBV5-1 and TRBJ2-5, with D unclear. The germline gives CDR1 SGHRS, CDR2 YFSETQ. V dropped 1 base and J dropped 2 bases, with 9 bases sitting between them. The CDR3 is 14 residues long. The CDR3 loop reads CASSLTRPQETQYF. The DNA of the CDR3 is TGCGCCAGCAGCTTGACCCGCCCTCAAGAGACCCAGTACTTC.

This clone was observed a few times. V and J are TRBV19 and TRBJ1-2, with 7 nucleotides matching TRBD1. J gave up 4 bases and V 5 bases, and 13 bases lay outside the gene matches. Germline CDR1 reads LNHDA; CDR2 reads SQIVND (reference sequence). The CDR3 is made up of 16 amino acids. The CDR3 DNA reads TGTGCCAGTAGTCCCCTTACAGGGGAGTGGGGCTATGGCTACACCTTC. Amino acid sequence: CASSPLTGEWGYGYTF.

In this sample, this clone turned up a few times. The V and J genes are TRBV7-9 and TRBJ2-3; D not resolved. The CDR3 runs to 15 residues. Germline CDR1 SEHNR, CDR2 FQNEAQ (reference sequence). V was clipped by 1 base and J by 3 bases, with 11 bases between them. The DNA for the CDR3 is TGTGCCAGCAGCTTAGGTTTGGGTACAACAGATACGCAGTATTTT. Encoded protein: CASSLGLGTTDTQYF.